The T cell receptor beta chain described here comes from a study of OX40 agonist ivuxolimab in advanced cancers. Overall study context: The treatment was a fully human IgG2 OX40 agonist, ivuxolimab. Partial responses, seen in three patients, involved one hepatocellular carcinoma and two cutaneous melanomas. Study-wide points: Compared with CD4+, CD8+ T cells on average had more expanded clones.

Patients were ineligible given autoimmune disease history or systemic immunosuppression. Points on this clone: Its antigen is unknown.

Germline V CDR1 and CDR2: SGHRS, YFSETQ. The ends were cut back, 3 bases at V and 4 bases at J, with 13 bases in the middle. The CDR3 runs to 14 residues. TCRdb keeps only in-frame clones here, not all; method: immunoSEQ multiplex PCR. The data contain roughly 67,000 clones, more than 85% of them singletons. The chain combines TRBV5-1 with TRBJ1-2, with D perhaps matching TRBD1 (5 bases). The source was CD4+ or CD8+ T cells sorted from blood, collected in a trial of the OX40 agonist ivuxolimab. The source is an adult with an advanced solid tumor such as melanoma, head and neck, liver or kidney cancer. The CDR3 sequence: CASSSGPTLYGYTF. The DNA of the CDR3 is TGCGCCAGCAGCTCGGGACCGACACTCTATGGCTACACCTTC.